These T cell receptor beta chains were read from a single sample in a study of blood T cell repertoires in COVID-19. Data came from immunoSEQ multiplex PCR; TCRdb stores just in-frame clones and leaves some out. The sample has 200,000 to 250,000 clones, around 80% seen once; the top ten hold approximately 5%. Sequencing used peripheral blood. The receptors come from a human donor in a cohort sampled during active COVID-19. Each CDR3 is given with its conserved first and last residue. A D gene is named only where the DNA matches it firmly. Clone size, where shown, is once, few, many, or a class for clones that have expanded.

J gene: TRBJ1-2
D gene: .
clone size: .
V gene: TRBV27
CDR3 DNA: TGTGCCAGCAGTTTTAGTACTTTGAACTATGGCTACACCTTC
CDR3 protein: CASSFSTLNYGYTF

J gene: TRBJ2-2
D gene: TRBD2
clone size: .
V gene: TRBV2
CDR3 DNA: TGTGCCAGCAGTGCTCCGGCGGGGGGCATAGGTGCCGGGGAGCTGTTTTTT
CDR3 protein: CASSAPAGGIGAGELFF

J gene: TRBJ2-7
D gene: .
clone size: .
V gene: TRBV6-2/TRBV6-3
CDR3 DNA: TGTGCCAGCAGCCCCCCGGAGGGGAGGTTATACGAGCAGTACTTC
CDR3 protein: CASSPPEGRLYEQYF

J gene: TRBJ1-6
D gene: .
clone size: .
V gene: TRBV27
CDR3 DNA: TGTGCCAGCAGTTTAGCCCCCCTAGGTGTACGGGGGACTTCACCCCTCCACTTT
CDR3 protein: CASSLAPLGVRGTSPLHF

J gene: TRBJ1-2
D gene: TRBD1
clone size: .
V gene: TRBV18
CDR3 DNA: TGTGCCAGCTCACCTACCCAGGACAGGGGAAGAAGCTACACCTTC
CDR3 protein: CASSPTQDRGRSYTF

J gene: TRBJ2-7
D gene: .
clone size: .
V gene: TRBV2
CDR3 DNA: TGTGCCAGCAGTGGAGGGAGAGGATACGAGCAGTACTTC
CDR3 protein: CASSGGRGYEQYF

J gene: TRBJ2-1
D gene: .
clone size: once
V gene: TRBV28
CDR3 DNA: TGTGCCCATCACAATGAGCAGTTCTTC
CDR3 protein: CAHHNEQFF

J gene: TRBJ2-7
D gene: .
clone size: .
V gene: TRBV6-5
CDR3 DNA: TGTGCCAGCAGTTACAGGAGAGCCCGGGCCTACGAGCAGTACTTC
CDR3 protein: CASSYRRARAYEQYF

J gene: TRBJ2-3
D gene: .
clone size: .
V gene: TRBV21-1
CDR3 DNA: TGTGCCAGCAGCAAACAAACCGGGACTAGCGGTGAGGCCACAGATACGCAGTATTTT
CDR3 protein: CASSKQTGTSGEATDTQYF

J gene: TRBJ1-1
D gene: TRBD1
clone size: .
V gene: TRBV27
CDR3 DNA: TGTGCCAGCAGTTTTGTGTCACAGGGGAGGACTGAAGCTTTCTTT
CDR3 protein: CASSFVSQGRTEAFF

J gene: TRBJ2-7
D gene: .
clone size: .
V gene: TRBV2
CDR3 DNA: TGTGCCAGCAGGGAGCTGACCTACGAGCAGTACTTC
CDR3 protein: CASRELTYEQYF

J gene: TRBJ2-2
D gene: TRBD2
clone size: .
V gene: TRBV13
CDR3 DNA: TGTGCCAGCAGCCGCCTAGCGGGAGTCTCCGGGGAGCTGTTTTTT
CDR3 protein: CASSRLAGVSGELFF

J gene: TRBJ1-6
D gene: .
clone size: once
V gene: TRBV2
CDR3 DNA: TGTGCCAGCAGTGTGGTGTCGAGCTCCTATAATTCACCCCTCCACTTT
CDR3 protein: CASSVVSSSYNSPLHF

J gene: TRBJ2-7
D gene: .
clone size: .
V gene: TRBV19
CDR3 DNA: TGTGCCAGTAGTAAGGGCCGGGACTTTATGCTCGACGAGCAGTACTTC
CDR3 protein: CASSKGRDFMLDEQYF

J gene: TRBJ2-2
D gene: TRBD2
clone size: few
V gene: TRBV2
CDR3 DNA: TGTGCCTCAGGGACTAGCGGGAGACCCGGGGAGCTGTTTTTT
CDR3 protein: CASGTSGRPGELFF

J gene: TRBJ2-7
D gene: TRBD1
clone size: .
V gene: TRBV6-5
CDR3 DNA: TGTGCCAGCAGACCCGACAGGGGGAGGGCCTACGAGCAGTACTTC
CDR3 protein: CASRPDRGRAYEQYF

J gene: TRBJ1-1
D gene: TRBD1
clone size: .
V gene: TRBV18
CDR3 DNA: TGTGCCAGCTCACCACAGGGACAGGGCCAAAAAGCTTTCTTT
CDR3 protein: CASSPQGQGQKAFF

J gene: TRBJ1-2
D gene: .
clone size: .
V gene: TRBV6-6
CDR3 DNA: TGTGCCAGCAGTTGGAACCTAGCGGCCTATGGCTACACCTTC
CDR3 protein: CASSWNLAAYGYTF

J gene: TRBJ2-7
D gene: .
clone size: .
V gene: TRBV4-3
CDR3 DNA: TGCGCCAGCAGCCAAGCCAGGGGCCACGAGCAGTACTTC
CDR3 protein: CASSQARGHEQYF

J gene: TRBJ2-7
D gene: TRBD1
clone size: .
V gene: TRBV7-6
CDR3 DNA: TGTGCCAGCAGCTTAGCCGGGACAGGGAGTGTTGAGCAGTACTTC
CDR3 protein: CASSLAGTGSVEQYF

J gene: TRBJ1-1
D gene: TRBD1
clone size: .
V gene: TRBV4-3
CDR3 DNA: TGCGCCAGCAGCCAAACGAATCCGGGACAGGTGAACACTGAAGCTTTCTTT
CDR3 protein: CASSQTNPGQVNTEAFF

J gene: TRBJ1-2
D gene: .
clone size: few
V gene: TRBV19
CDR3 DNA: TGTGCCAGTAGTACTGGACTTAACTATGGCTACACCTTC
CDR3 protein: CASSTGLNYGYTF

J gene: TRBJ2-2
D gene: TRBD1
clone size: .
V gene: TRBV28
CDR3 DNA: TGTGCCAGCAGTACGCGGACAGGGCGGACCGGGGAGCTGTTTTTT
CDR3 protein: CASSTRTGRTGELFF

J gene: TRBJ1-2
D gene: .
clone size: .
V gene: TRBV25-1
CDR3 DNA: TGTGCCAGCAGTGCAGGGCTTTCCTATGGCTACACCTTC
CDR3 protein: CASSAGLSYGYTF

J gene: TRBJ2-7
D gene: TRBD1
clone size: .
V gene: TRBV7-3
CDR3 DNA: TGTGCCAGCAGCGACAGGGGGTCCTACGAGCAGTACTTC
CDR3 protein: CASSDRGSYEQYF

J gene: TRBJ2-3
D gene: .
clone size: .
V gene: TRBV7-6
CDR3 DNA: TGTGCCAGCAGCACCAGCCGGGTCGGTACGCAGTATTTT
CDR3 protein: CASSTSRVGTQYF

J gene: TRBJ2-7
D gene: .
clone size: .
V gene: TRBV5-5
CDR3 DNA: TGTGCCAGCAGCTTGGTTTATCGGGGGTCCGCCTACGAGCAGTACTTC
CDR3 protein: CASSLVYRGSAYEQYF

J gene: TRBJ1-1
D gene: TRBD1
clone size: .
V gene: TRBV7-3
CDR3 DNA: TGTGCCAGCAGCTCCACCCACGGACAGGGCACTGAAGCTTTCTTT
CDR3 protein: CASSSTHGQGTEAFF

J gene: TRBJ2-5
D gene: .
clone size: .
V gene: TRBV2
CDR3 DNA: TGTGCCAGCAGTCTTATCCAAGAGACCCAGTACTTC
CDR3 protein: CASSLIQETQYF

J gene: TRBJ2-2
D gene: .
clone size: .
V gene: TRBV28
CDR3 DNA: TGTGCCAGCAGCCCAGGGGGGAGTATCGGGGAGCTGTTTTTT
CDR3 protein: CASSPGGSIGELFF

J gene: TRBJ2-7
D gene: TRBD2
clone size: .
V gene: TRBV6-5
CDR3 DNA: TGTGCCAGCAGTAAAAGCGGGATAGCCTTCTACGAGCAGTACTTC
CDR3 protein: CASSKSGIAFYEQYF

J gene: TRBJ2-3
D gene: .
clone size: .
V gene: TRBV7-9
CDR3 DNA: TGTGCCAGCAGCTCGACAGATACGCAGTATTTT
CDR3 protein: CASSSTDTQYF

J gene: TRBJ2-7
D gene: .
clone size: few
V gene: TRBV5-1
CDR3 DNA: TGCGCCAGCAGCTGGGGGACTTTCGGAGAGCAGTACTTC
CDR3 protein: CASSWGTFGEQYF

J gene: TRBJ1-1
D gene: TRBD1
clone size: .
V gene: TRBV11-3
CDR3 DNA: TGTGCCAGCAGCTTAGGACAGGGGGCTACTGAAGCTTTCTTT
CDR3 protein: CASSLGQGATEAFF

J gene: TRBJ2-7
D gene: .
clone size: .
V gene: TRBV12-3/TRBV12-4
CDR3 DNA: TGTGCCAGCACCGCCGCCTACGCCTACGAGCAGTACTTC
CDR3 protein: CASTAAYAYEQYF

J gene: TRBJ1-2
D gene: .
clone size: .
V gene: TRBV4-3
CDR3 DNA: TGCGCCAGCAGCCAAGGAGTCAGCCCGGGGGATGGCTACACCTTC
CDR3 protein: CASSQGVSPGDGYTF

J gene: TRBJ1-1
D gene: .
clone size: .
V gene: TRBV9
CDR3 DNA: TGTGCCAGCAGCGGGGGGGAAGGAACTCGGACTGAAGCTTTCTTT
CDR3 protein: CASSGGEGTRTEAFF

J gene: TRBJ2-7
D gene: TRBD2
clone size: .
V gene: TRBV28
CDR3 DNA: TGTGCCAGCAGTTCCCCTGGGGGCCTAGCGGGGAACTACGAGCAGTACTTC
CDR3 protein: CASSSPGGLAGNYEQYF

J gene: TRBJ2-3
D gene: TRBD1
clone size: .
V gene: TRBV28
CDR3 DNA: TGTGCCAGCAGTATGACAGGGAGCCTCACAGATACGCAGTATTTT
CDR3 protein: CASSMTGSLTDTQYF

J gene: TRBJ2-7
D gene: .
clone size: .
V gene: TRBV21-1
CDR3 DNA: TGTGCCATCACTTTCCGCGAACGGGATAGCTACGAGCAGTACTTC
CDR3 protein: CAITFRERDSYEQYF

J gene: TRBJ2-7
D gene: TRBD2
clone size: once
V gene: TRBV9
CDR3 DNA: TGTGCCAGCAGCGTAAGCGGGACGAGCTCCTACGAGCAGTACTTC
CDR3 protein: CASSVSGTSSYEQYF

J gene: TRBJ2-7
D gene: .
clone size: once
V gene: TRBV9
CDR3 DNA: TGTGCCAGCAGCGTAGGAGGAAGTAACGAGCAGTACTTC
CDR3 protein: CASSVGGSNEQYF

J gene: TRBJ2-7
D gene: .
clone size: few
V gene: TRBV9
CDR3 DNA: TGTGCCAGCAGCTCGGTTCCTAACGAGCAGTACTTC
CDR3 protein: CASSSVPNEQYF

J gene: TRBJ2-5
D gene: TRBD2
clone size: .
V gene: TRBV7-8
CDR3 DNA: TGTGCCAGCAGCCCTACCCCTCGACTAGCGGGAGTAGAGACCCAGTACTTC
CDR3 protein: CASSPTPRLAGVETQYF

J gene: TRBJ2-7
D gene: TRBD2
clone size: .
V gene: TRBV4-2
CDR3 DNA: TGTGCCAGCAGCCAAGGAACTAGCGGGAAATACGAGCAGTACTTC
CDR3 protein: CASSQGTSGKYEQYF

J gene: TRBJ1-5
D gene: TRBD1
clone size: .
V gene: TRBV7-6
CDR3 DNA: TGTGCCAGCAGCTTAAAAGACCGGGACAGGGGGAATCAGCCCCAGCATTTT
CDR3 protein: CASSLKDRDRGNQPQHF

J gene: TRBJ1-2
D gene: .
clone size: .
V gene: TRBV19
CDR3 DNA: TGTGCCAGTAGTATCAGCAGGGTGAGACGGGCTAACTATGGCTACACCTTC
CDR3 protein: CASSISRVRRANYGYTF

J gene: TRBJ2-1
D gene: .
clone size: .
V gene: TRBV6-2/TRBV6-3
CDR3 DNA: TGTGCCAGCAGTTACGGACTGGCACGCAATGAGCAGTTCTTC
CDR3 protein: CASSYGLARNEQFF

J gene: TRBJ2-1
D gene: TRBD2
clone size: .
V gene: TRBV5-6
CDR3 DNA: TGTGCCAGCAGCTTGGGCGGGAGATCCTACAATGAGCAGTTCTTC
CDR3 protein: CASSLGGRSYNEQFF

J gene: TRBJ2-7
D gene: .
clone size: few
V gene: TRBV6-5
CDR3 DNA: TGTGCCCCGAGGAGGGCGGCGGCCTACGAGCAGTACTTC
CDR3 protein: CAPRRAAAYEQYF

J gene: TRBJ2-7
D gene: TRBD2
clone size: few
V gene: TRBV9
CDR3 DNA: TGTGCCAGCAGCGCTAGCGGGAGGGCCGGAGCCGAGCAGTACTTC
CDR3 protein: CASSASGRAGAEQYF

J gene: TRBJ1-1
D gene: .
clone size: once
V gene: TRBV2
CDR3 DNA: TGTGCCAGCAGTGGAGGCCCCGGGAACACTGAAGCTTTCTTT
CDR3 protein: CASSGGPGNTEAFF

J gene: TRBJ2-1
D gene: TRBD2
clone size: .
V gene: TRBV9
CDR3 DNA: TGTGCCAGCAGCGTAGATGGCGGGAGCTCCTACAATGAGCAGTTCTTC
CDR3 protein: CASSVDGGSSYNEQFF

J gene: TRBJ2-2
D gene: .
clone size: few
V gene: TRBV7-3
CDR3 DNA: TGTGCCAGCAGCGTAGACAGTTTCTACGCCGGGGAGCTGTTTTTT
CDR3 protein: CASSVDSFYAGELFF

J gene: TRBJ1-2
D gene: .
clone size: .
V gene: TRBV4-1
CDR3 DNA: TGCGCCAGCAGCCAGGATACAGGGATCTATGGCTACACCTTC
CDR3 protein: CASSQDTGIYGYTF

J gene: TRBJ2-3
D gene: TRBD2
clone size: .
V gene: TRBV29-1
CDR3 DNA: TGCAGCGTTGAAGTAGCGGGAGAAACAGATACGCAGTATTTT
CDR3 protein: CSVEVAGETDTQYF

J gene: TRBJ2-3
D gene: .
clone size: .
V gene: TRBV11-2
CDR3 DNA: TGTGCCAGTAAGAGGTCCGGCACAGATACGCAGTATTTT
CDR3 protein: CASKRSGTDTQYF